Each of the 24 T cell receptor beta chains below was sequenced from the same sample in a study of OX40 agonist ivuxolimab in advanced cancers. Produced via immunoSEQ multiplex PCR; TCRdb's table is partial and in-frame only. The profile covers tens of thousands of clones, with approximately 80% appearing a single time and around 21% taken by the ten largest. The source material was CD4+ or CD8+ T cells sorted from blood, sampled in a trial of the OX40 agonist ivuxolimab. Source of these receptors: an adult with an advanced solid tumor such as melanoma, head and neck, liver or kidney cancer.

The V call is TRBV30, the J call TRBJ2-7; D is possibly TRBD2 (5 bases). CDR3 length equals 14 residues. The V end was cut by 0 bases, the J end by 2 bases, with 11 bases between. Per germline, CDR1 GTSNPN and CDR2 SVGIG (reference sequence). CDR3 loop: CAWSVRGDTYEQYF. CDR3 sequence (DNA): TGTGCCTGGAGTGTCCGGGGTGACACCTACGAGCAGTACTTC.

This clone turned up a few times. The rearrangement uses TRBV2 and TRBJ2-7, with no clear D. The CDR3 loop spans 13 amino acids. Germline V lookup: CDR1 SNHLY, CDR2 FYNNEI. V was trimmed by 5 bases and J by 2 bases, leaving 10 bases between them. The CDR3 sequence is CASSLSAAYEQYF. The CDR3 bases are TGTGCCAGCAGTCTTAGTGCGGCCTACGAGCAGTACTTC.

The chain employs TRBV5-6 and TRBJ1-2, with 8 bases lining up with TRBD1. CDR1 is SGHDT and CDR2 is YYEEEE in the germline V gene. V was pared by 3 bases and J by 5 bases, with 6 bases of the junction left unmatched. The CDR3 spans 14 residues. CDR3 sequence: CASSSGQVRYGYTF. The CDR3 DNA sequence: TGTGCCAGCAGCTCGGGACAGGTTCGGTATGGCTACACCTTC.

The chain recombines TRBV5-5 with TRBJ2-2; no definite D call. The CDR3 extends over 12 amino acids. The germline CDR1 and CDR2 sequences are SGHKS and YYEKEE (reference sequence). The V gene lost 3 bases and the J gene lost 5 bases, with 5 bases spanning the gap. CDR3 sequence (DNA): TGTGCCAGCAGCTCCGGGACCGGGGAGCTGTTTTTT. Translating gives CASSSGTGELFF.

V gene TRBV6-5 combines with J gene TRBJ2-3; TRBD2 matches at 9 bases. Germline V CDR1 and CDR2: MNHEY, SVGAGI. V dropped 6 bases and J dropped 0; count of bases not matched to a gene: 4. This CDR3 has 15 amino acids. The CDR3 region is CASRDSGRSTDTQYF. The CDR3 nucleotides read TGTGCCAGCAGGGATAGCGGGAGAAGCACAGATACGCAGTATTTT.

This clone was seen a few times. The genes are TRBV13 and TRBJ2-7; maybe TRBD2 (6 bases). V was shortened by 6 bases and J by 5 bases, with 17 bases between the two germline ends. This CDR3 has 14 residues. The V gene's germline CDR1 is PRHDT and CDR2 FYEKMQ (reference sequence). The CDR3 here is CASSSWDSQNEQYF. The CDR3 bases are TGTGCCAGCAGTTCCTGGGACTCGCAGAACGAGCAGTACTTC.

This clone was seen more than once but under ten times. This rearrangement joins TRBV10-3 to TRBJ2-2; tentative D call: TRBD2 (6 bases). Germline loops: CDR1 ENHRY, CDR2 SYGVKD. With 7 bases removed from V and 1 base from J, the gap between germline ends came to 7 bases. The CDR3 contains 13 residues. The CDR3 loop is CAITSENTGELFF. CDR3 DNA: TGTGCCATCACTAGCGAGAACACCGGGGAGCTGTTTTTT.

The chain joins TRBV7-2 to TRBJ2-1, with 10 bases identical to TRBD2. The CDR3 extends over 17 amino acids. The germline gives CDR1 SGHTA, CDR2 FQGNSA. The J segment lost 5 bases and the V segment lost 2 bases, leaving 9 bases of the junction unmatched. CDR3 loop: CASSLTVLAGFHNEQFF. The CDR3 bases are TGTGCCAGCAGCTTAACGGTACTAGCGGGGTTTCACAATGAGCAGTTCTTC.

The chain joins TRBV7-9 to TRBJ2-5; 7 bases agree with TRBD1. Germline-derived CDR1 and CDR2 are SEHNR and FQNEAQ (reference sequence). Unmatched junction bases numbered 9, after V lost 3 bases and J lost 5 bases. The CDR3 consists of 15 residues. CDR3 sequence reads: CASSFRLGQLETQYF. DNA for the CDR3: TGTGCCAGCAGCTTCAGGCTGGGACAGTTGGAGACCCAGTACTTC.

The V call is TRBV4-1, the J call TRBJ2-1, with 14 bases aligning to TRBD2. CDR1 MGHRA and CDR2 YSYEKL come from the germline V gene. This CDR3 has 17 residues. V dropped 4 bases and J dropped 9; count of bases not matched to a gene: 11. CDR3 loop: CASSLTPGLAGEGEQFF. Here the CDR3 DNA reads TGCGCCAGCAGCCTAACCCCGGGACTAGCGGGAGAGGGTGAGCAGTTCTTC.

The chain has TRBV6-5 and TRBJ1-1; unclear D gene. Germline V gene sequence: CDR1 MNHEY, CDR2 SVGAGI. Trimming left V 2 bases short and J 1 base short, with 8 bases between. This CDR3 comprises 14 residues. The CDR3 spells CASSYTDQNTEAFF. The DNA of the CDR3 is TGTGCCAGCAGTTACACCGACCAGAACACTGAAGCTTTCTTT.

The chain uses TRBV5-4 and TRBJ2-2, with TRBD2 matching 7 bases. The V gene end was trimmed by 5 bases and the J gene end by 1 base; junction bases not matched to a gene: 5. CDR3 length equals 15 residues. Germline V gives CDR1 SGHNT, CDR2 YYREEE (reference sequence). In nucleotides, the CDR3 is TGTGCCAGCAGTCCGACTAGCAGGAACACCGGGGAGCTGTTTTTT. Its protein is CASSPTSRNTGELFF.

Concerning this clone: One end of the junction is discordant with germline, which a read error may explain. J is TRBJ2-1 and V is TRBV7-7, with D perhaps being TRBD1 or TRBD2 (6 bases each). This CDR3 has 14 amino acids. Germline loops: CDR1 SSHAT, CDR2 FNYEAQ (reference sequence). CDR3 sequence (DNA): TGTGCTAGCAGCCCTCTGGAGGGGGTCAATGAGCAGTTCTTC. It codes for CASSPLEGVNEQFF.

The chain joins TRBV28 to TRBJ1-5; D call uncertain. The CDR3 runs 15 residues. Germline V gene sequence: CDR1 MDHEN, CDR2 SYDVKM. Between the trimmed V and J ends, which lost 6 bases and 7 bases, there was a span of 19 bases. CDR3 DNA sequence: TGTGCCAGCAGCTATAACCAAGGGTCGAGACAGCCCCAGCATTTT. It codes for CASSYNQGSRQPQHF.

V is TRBV4-3 and J is TRBJ2-7; TRBD1 or TRBD2 may be the D gene (6 bases each). The CDR3 is made up of 14 amino acids. Germline assignment: CDR1 LGHNA and CDR2 YSLEER. The V end was cut by 2 bases, the J end by 7 bases, with 15 bases between. This chain's CDR3 is CASSQLSGAGEQYF. In DNA, the CDR3 is TGCGCCAGCAGCCAACTCTCGGGGGCTGGAGAGCAGTACTTC.

The gene calls are TRBV25-1 and TRBJ2-2; D is perhaps TRBD2 (6 bases). The CDR3 contains 16 residues. CDR1 and CDR2 from the germline V gene are MGHDK and SYGVNS. Trimming cost V 7 bases and J 5 bases, with 20 bases left between them. CDR3 bases: TGTGCCAGCACCCCTGGAGGAGGGCGACGGACCGGGGAGCTGTTTTTT. Its translation is CASTPGGGRRTGELFF.

Here the CDR3 reads CATQGMGTQYF. The CDR3 bases are TGTGCCACCCAGGGGATGGGGACCCAGTACTTC. The chain uses TRBV27 and TRBJ2-5, with D possibly being TRBD1 (6 bases). Trimming pared 10 bases from V and 7 bases from J, leaving 13 bases between. The CDR3 has 11 amino acids. Per germline, CDR1 MNHEY and CDR2 SMNVEV (reference sequence).

This chain uses TRBV28 with TRBJ2-7; 9 bases agree with TRBD1. The length of the CDR3 is 15 residues. The junction had 6 bases not matched to a gene; V was cut back by 2 bases and J by 4 bases. CDR1 and CDR2 (germline): MDHEN, SYDVKM. CDR3: CASSLPPGQGYEQYF. Written as DNA, the CDR3 is TGTGCCAGCAGTTTACCCCCGGGACAGGGATACGAGCAGTACTTC.

This clone was found a few times. The rearrangement uses TRBV19 and TRBJ2-1, with 7 bases identical to TRBD1. CDR1 LNHDA and CDR2 SQIVND come from the germline V gene (reference sequence). CDR3 length equals 13 residues. Trimming cost V 4 bases and J 9 bases; bases outside gene matches: 6. For the CDR3, the DNA is TGTGCCAGTAGTAAAGGGGGCCGGGTTGAGCAGTTCTTC. Amino acids: CASSKGGRVEQFF. Based on the CDR3 plus reference TRBV19 and TRBJ2-1, the full variable domain is DGGITQSPKYLFRKEGQNVTLSCEQNLNHDAMYWYRQDPGQGLRLIYYSQIVNDFQKGDIAEGYSVSREKKESFPLTVTSAQKNPTAFYLCASSKGGRVEQFFGPGTRLTVL.

V and J are TRBV11-1 and TRBJ2-2; 11 bases align to TRBD1. This CDR3 is built from 17 residues. J was trimmed by 4 bases and V by 1 base; bases with no gene match: 5. Germline CDR1 and CDR2: SGHAT and FQDESV (reference sequence). The CDR3 reads CASSLEAGTGGTGELFF. Written as DNA, the CDR3 is TGTGCCAGCAGCTTAGAGGCCGGGACAGGGGGCACCGGGGAGCTGTTTTTT.

This clone was seen a single time. The V call is TRBV19, the J call TRBJ2-7; D might be TRBD1 or TRBD2, each matching 5 bases. CDR3 length equals 13 residues. The germline V gene encodes CDR1 LNHDA and CDR2 SQIVND (reference sequence). V shed 6 bases and J shed 5 bases, with 14 bases lying between them. The CDR3 DNA reads as TGTGCCAGTAGCACGGGGACGTACGACGAGCAGTACTTC. The encoded protein is CASSTGTYDEQYF.

The gene calls are TRBV28 and TRBJ2-7, with 11 bases identical to TRBD2. Germline trimming cut 6 bases from V and 3 bases from J; bases unmatched to any gene: 4. This CDR3 is built from 14 residues. The V gene's germline CDR1 is MDHEN and CDR2 SYDVKM. The CDR3 region is CASSIAGGDYEQYF. The DNA for the CDR3 is TGTGCCAGCAGCATAGCGGGAGGGGACTACGAGCAGTACTTC.

The chain has TRBV28 and TRBJ1-1; perhaps TRBD1 as D (6 bases). The CDR3 has 13 amino acids. V was trimmed by 3 bases and J by 6 bases, leaving 11 bases between them. CDR1 is MDHEN and CDR2 is SYDVKM in the germline V gene. The CDR3 region is CASSFGTFAEAFF. Written as DNA, the CDR3 is TGTGCCAGCAGTTTCGGGACATTCGCTGAAGCTTTCTTT.

The rearrangement uses TRBV27 and TRBJ2-5, with 7 bases aligning to TRBD1. V trimming: 5 bases; J trimming: 4 bases; junction bases outside the gene matches: 7. CDR3 length: 14 residues. Germline CDR1 MNHEY, CDR2 SMNVEV (reference sequence). The CDR3 is CASSLGGPLETQYF. CDR3 in DNA: TGTGCCAGCAGTCTAGGGGGCCCTCTAGAGACCCAGTACTTC.